The source of this TCR beta chain is a study of shared clonotypes between healthy human individuals. Trimming shortened V by 4 bases and J by 4 bases, and 10 bases separated the two germline ends. Germline loops: CDR1 SGDLS, CDR2 YYNGEE. The length of the CDR3 is 13 residues. Genomic DNA from each subset was divided evenly over several immunoSEQ plates. This table comes from immunoSEQ multiplex PCR, and its TCRdb copy is limited to in-frame clones, with some not included. The sample yields some 1 million clones, roughly 75% seen once. The rearrangement links TRBV9 to TRBJ2-3, with D perhaps TRBD1 (5 bases). The material sequenced was memory CD4+ T cells sorted from blood. Noted subset: CD45RA-negative fraction. The origin of this receptor is a man aged 18 to 30 in good health. The CDR3 here is CASSLGLADTQYF. In nucleotides, the CDR3 is TGTGCCAGCAGCTTGGGGCTAGCAGATACGCAGTATTTT. Using reference TRBV9 and TRBJ2-3 for the parts outside the CDR3, the full variable domain is DSGVTQTPKHLITATGQRVTLRCSPRSGDLSVYWYQQSLDQGLQFLIQYYNGEERAKGNILERFSAQQFPDLHSELNLSSLELGDSALYFCASSLGLADTQYFGPGTRLTVL.